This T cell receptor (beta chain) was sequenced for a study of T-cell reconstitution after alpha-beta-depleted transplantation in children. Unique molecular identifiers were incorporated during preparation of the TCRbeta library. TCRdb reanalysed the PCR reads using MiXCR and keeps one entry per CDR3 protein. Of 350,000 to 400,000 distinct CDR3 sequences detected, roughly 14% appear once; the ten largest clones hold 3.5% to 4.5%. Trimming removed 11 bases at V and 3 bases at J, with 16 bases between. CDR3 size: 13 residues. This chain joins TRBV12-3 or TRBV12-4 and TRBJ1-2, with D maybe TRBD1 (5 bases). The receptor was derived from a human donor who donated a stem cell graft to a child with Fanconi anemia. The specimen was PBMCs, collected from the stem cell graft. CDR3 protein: CASTLQEYYGYTF. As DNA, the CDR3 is TGTGCCTCCACATTACAGGAATACTATGGCTACACCTTC.